This T cell receptor (beta chain) came from a study of identical twins. Regarding this clonotype: The target antigen is unknown.

It was template switching that added a universal primer site, and there were unique molecular identifiers on the cDNA. Using its own MiXCR run on the 5' RACE reads, TCRdb lists one record per CDR3 protein. The table has about 260,000 distinct CDR3 sequences, about 7% seen once. CDR1 MNHNS and CDR2 SASEGT come from the germline V gene. V trimming: 6 bases; J trimming: 2 bases; junction bases outside the gene matches: 7. This CDR3 is 15 amino acids long. Findings and limits, study-wide: Models came in too low on out-of-frame TCR alpha sharing in monozygotic twins. Fewer insertions were carried by abundant cord blood beta clonotypes, but none was seen in memory repertoires.

These records were also assigned to another study, of yellow fever vaccine responses in identical twins. That study reports: The T cell response to vaccination in identical twins was reportedly partly convergent and partly personalized.

The TCR sequence derives from a woman younger than 35 in good health. The chain links TRBV6-1 to TRBJ2-3; 8 nucleotides align to TRBD1. Source material: memory (CD45RO+) T cells sorted from blood. CDR3 sequence reads: CASRPGDRYTDTQYF. The CDR3 DNA follows: TGTGCCAGCAGACCCGGGGACAGGTACACAGATACGCAGTATTTT.